A single sample gave rise to the 22 T cell receptor beta chains below, sequenced in a study of naive and memory T cell subsets. Study-level results: A few larger clonotypes appeared in naive repertoires, especially CD8, possibly memory cells re-expressing CD45RA.

An equimolar mix of two oligonucleotides served as the beta constant-region primer for TRBC1 and TRBC2. The ligated cDNA underwent four PCR rounds using SP2 and nested alpha and beta constant-region primers. TCRdb re-derived calls from the UMI-ligation and nested PCR reads in MiXCR, one entry per CDR3 protein. The sample yields over 110,000 distinct CDR3 sequences, 15% to 25% seen once. What these receptors recognize is not known. Material for sequencing was naive CD8+ T cells from blood. These receptors were taken from a human donor in good health.

This clonotype has more than one count but fewer than ten. V usage is TRBV28 and J usage is TRBJ2-1; no definite D call. There are 14 residues in the CDR3. Per the germline V gene, CDR1 is MDHEN and CDR2 is SYDVKM. V was pared by 2 bases and J by 0 bases, with 5 bases between. The CDR3 DNA follows: TGTGCCAGCAGTTTACGATACTCCTACAATGAGCAGTTCTTC. Its translation: CASSLRYSYNEQFF.

This chain connects TRBV10-3 to TRBJ1-5, with D maybe TRBD1 (5 bases). The CDR3 consists of 15 residues. Germline-derived CDR1 and CDR2 are ENHRY and SYGVKD. The ends were cut back, 5 bases at V and 4 bases at J, with 15 bases in the middle. The CDR3 region is CAISNEGLGNQPQHF. CDR3 nucleotides: TGTGCCATCAGTAATGAGGGGTTGGGTAATCAGCCCCAGCATTTT.

This chain uses TRBV6-6 with TRBJ2-4; D could derive from TRBD1 or TRBD2 (6 bases each). V was shortened by 6 bases and J by 0 bases, with 18 bases between the two germline ends. The CDR3 extends over 17 amino acids. Per the germline V gene, CDR1 is MNHNY and CDR2 is SVGAGI (reference sequence). CDR3 sequence reads: CASRPPGGRTAKNIQYF. The CDR3 DNA sequence: TGTGCCAGCAGACCGCCTGGGGGGCGGACAGCCAAAAACATTCAGTACTTC.

The sample holds a few counts of this clonotype. This chain connects TRBV6-5 to TRBJ1-1; the D gene is possibly TRBD1 (6 bases). Per germline, CDR1 MNHEY and CDR2 SVGAGI. Trimming stripped 6 bases from V and 5 bases from J, with 13 bases between. The CDR3 is 13 amino acids. As DNA, the CDR3 is TGTGCCAGCAGGGGGGGGCGCTGGACTGAAGCTTTCTTT. Residues: CASRGGRWTEAFF.

The J gene is TRBJ2-7, the V gene TRBV28; D perhaps matches TRBD2 (5 bases). Trimming cost V 5 bases and J 3 bases, with 14 bases left between them. The CDR3 sequence is 14 residues long. From germline, CDR1 is MDHEN and CDR2 SYDVKM. CDR3 DNA sequence: TGTGCCAGCAGTACCCAGGACTTTCACTACGAGCAGTACTTC. Protein sequence: CASSTQDFHYEQYF. The entire variable domain, with the rest obtained from reference TRBV28 and TRBJ2-7, is as follows: DVKVTQSSRYLVKRTGEKVFLECVQDMDHENMFWYRQDPGLGLRLIYFSYDVKMKEKGDIPEGYSVSREKKERFSLILESASTNQTSMYLCASSTQDFHYEQYFGPGTRLTVT.

The chain carries TRBV4-3 and TRBJ2-1, with D perhaps matching TRBD2 (7 bases). The CDR3 runs 15 residues. CDR1 LGHNA and CDR2 YSLEER come from the germline V gene. V lost 1 base, J lost 7 bases, and 14 bases lay in between. The CDR3 region is CASSQARGGGNEQFF. The DNA of the CDR3 is TGCGCCAGCAGCCAAGCCCGAGGGGGGGGGAATGAGCAGTTCTTC.

This chain connects TRBV29-1 to TRBJ2-5; TRBD2 matches at 10 bases. Per the germline V gene, CDR1 is SQVTM and CDR2 is ANQGSEA. The CDR3 has 19 amino acids. V lost 2 bases and J lost 1; bases outside the gene matches: 16. CDR3 bases: TGCAGCGTTGAACCAGAACTAGCGGGGCGACTTATACGCCAAGAGACCCAGTACTTC. Amino acid sequence: CSVEPELAGRLIRQETQYF.

This clonotype was seen only a few times. The rearrangement joins TRBV7-2 to TRBJ1-5; 7 bases map to TRBD1. Germline V gene lookup returns CDR1 SGHTA and CDR2 FQGNSA. This CDR3 is built from 15 residues. J was trimmed by 6 bases and V by 1 base; bases with no gene match: 6. CDR3 nucleotide sequence: TGTGCCAGCAGCTTAGGACAGGGTTTAGGTCAGCCCCAGCATTTT. Its translation: CASSLGQGLGQPQHF.

This chain connects TRBV29-1 to TRBJ2-2; D not resolved. CDR1 SQVTM and CDR2 ANQGSEA come from the germline V gene. This CDR3 is 12 amino acids long. V was trimmed by 4 bases and J by 6 bases, leaving 9 bases between them. The CDR3 protein is CSVVWWSGELFF. The CDR3, as DNA: TGCAGCGTTGTATGGTGGTCCGGGGAGCTGTTTTTT.

The chain is built from TRBV5-1 and TRBJ1-1, with D tentatively TRBD1 (5 bases). Germline-derived CDR1 and CDR2 are SGHRS and YFSETQ. V shed 0 bases and J shed 5 bases, with 11 bases lying between them. CDR3 size: 14 residues. The CDR3 DNA follows: TGCGCCAGCAGCTTGGATTGGGGGGAAACTGAAGCTTTCTTT. Translated: CASSLDWGETEAFF.

This clonotype has a handful of counts. The chain couples TRBV21-1 to TRBJ2-1; the table's D call TRBD2 went unverified against the DNA. TRBV21-1 is a pseudogene. The CDR3 covers 11 residues. CDR3: CASMLAGEQFF. The CDR3 DNA is TGTGCCAGCATGCTAGCCGGTGAGCAGTTCTTC.

This clonotype was observed a handful of times. The V and J genes are TRBV6-5 and TRBJ2-7; possibly TRBD2 for D (6 bases). Trimming removed 3 bases at V and 3 bases at J, with 9 bases between. The CDR3 runs to 13 residues. In germline, CDR1 is MNHEY, CDR2 SVGAGI. The CDR3 nucleotides read TGTGCCAGCAGTTATCTGGGGGGCTACGAGCAGTACTTC. Translating gives CASSYLGGYEQYF.

This clonotype has a handful of counts. This chain joins TRBV6-6 and TRBJ2-1; D is ambiguous. Trimming removed 6 bases from V and 7 bases from J, with 13 bases in between. CDR1 and CDR2 (germline): MNHNY, SVGAGI (reference sequence). The CDR3 covers 13 residues. The DNA for the CDR3 is TGTGCCAGCAGGCTAAACCGAGGTAATGAGCAGTTCTTC. Translation gives CASRLNRGNEQFF.

This chain joins TRBV2 and TRBJ1-4; D is unresolved. The V and J ends lost 8 bases and 13 bases respectively, with 11 bases between them. This CDR3 spans 10 amino acids. The germline V gene has CDR1 SNHLY and CDR2 FYNNEI. This CDR3 is CASRGVGLFF. CDR3 bases: TGTGCCAGCCGTGGGGTTGGACTGTTTTTT.

This clonotype was seen more than once but under ten times. J is TRBJ2-7 and V is TRBV11-3, with D perhaps matching TRBD2 (6 bases). Germline-derived CDR1 and CDR2 are SGHNT and YENEEA. This CDR3 has 14 amino acids. V lost 3 bases to trimming and J lost 6 bases, with 15 bases between them. For the CDR3, the DNA is TGTGCCAGCAGCTTGGGTCGTGGGGGGAGCGAGCAGTACTTC. The encoded protein is CASSLGRGGSEQYF.

This clonotype was seen only a few times. The J gene is TRBJ1-5, the V gene TRBV12-3 or TRBV12-4, with 10 bases fitting TRBD1. The CDR3 runs 21 residues. Trimming cost V 7 bases and J 3 bases; bases outside gene matches: 24. CDR3 sequence reads: CASISYSRDRGTSDLNQPQHF. CDR3 DNA sequence: TGTGCCAGCATATCATACTCCCGGGACAGGGGAACATCCGACCTCAATCAGCCCCAGCATTTT.

A few counts support this clonotype. The rearrangement joins TRBV6-5 to TRBJ1-1; D is undetermined. The ends were cut back, 10 bases at V and 1 base at J, with 16 bases in the middle. Germline V gene data show CDR1 as MNHEY and CDR2 as SVGAGI. The CDR3 has 14 amino acids. CDR3 in amino acids: CATKQLRTNTEAFF. In DNA, the CDR3 is TGTGCCACCAAACAACTGAGGACGAACACTGAAGCTTTCTTT.

The genes are TRBV7-2 and TRBJ2-1; 13 positions match TRBD2. The trim removed 1 base at V and 10 bases at J, leaving 4 bases unmatched. The CDR3 has 15 amino acids. The V gene's germline CDR1 is SGHTA and CDR2 FQGNSA. The CDR3 here is CASSLELAGGGEQFF. CDR3 nucleotide sequence: TGTGCCAGCAGCTTAGAACTAGCGGGAGGGGGGGAGCAGTTCTTC. Full variable domain (rest looked up from reference TRBV7-2 and TRBJ2-1): GAGVSQSPSNKVTEKGKDVELRCDPISGHTALYWYRQSLGQGLEFLIYFQGNSAPDKSGLPSDRFSAERTGGSVSTLTIQRTQQEDSAVYLCASSLELAGGGEQFFGPGTRLTVL.

The chain is built from TRBV5-1 and TRBJ2-7, with 7 positions matching TRBD1. The CDR3 extends over 15 amino acids. Germline CDR1 and CDR2: SGHRS and YFSETQ. With V trimmed by 4 bases and J by 3 bases, 10 bases remained unmatched. The CDR3 region is CASSELGQDFYEQYF. In nucleotides, the CDR3 is TGCGCCAGCAGCGAATTAGGACAGGATTTCTACGAGCAGTACTTC.

This clonotype was counted only a few times. J is TRBJ2-5 and V is TRBV11-2, with a weak D call TRBD2 (6 bases). The ends were cut back, 4 bases at V and 5 bases at J, with 23 bases in the middle. The CDR3 covers 17 residues. The germline V gene has CDR1 SGHAT and CDR2 FQNNGV. CDR3 loop: CASSSVRDLAMDETQYF. For the CDR3, the DNA is TGTGCCAGCAGCTCAGTCCGGGACTTAGCTATGGATGAGACCCAGTACTTC.

This clonotype was seen a handful of times. This rearrangement joins TRBV12-3 or TRBV12-4 to TRBJ2-1, with 7 bases that match TRBD2. The CDR3 covers 15 residues. V was pared by 6 bases and J by 5 bases, with 10 bases of the junction left unmatched. The CDR3, as DNA: TGTGCCAGCAGGCAGACTAGCTTTCTACACAATGAGCAGTTCTTC. It yields the protein CASRQTSFLHNEQFF.

A few counts support this clonotype. This chain links TRBV6-2 or TRBV6-3 with TRBJ2-1, with D possibly being TRBD1 (6 bases). V was trimmed by 6 bases and J by 5 bases, leaving 11 bases between them. Per germline, CDR1 MNHEY and CDR2 SVGEGT. This CDR3 has 13 residues. This chain's CDR3 is CASSYGQNNEQFF. Here the CDR3 DNA reads TGTGCCAGCAGCTACGGACAGAACAATGAGCAGTTCTTC.